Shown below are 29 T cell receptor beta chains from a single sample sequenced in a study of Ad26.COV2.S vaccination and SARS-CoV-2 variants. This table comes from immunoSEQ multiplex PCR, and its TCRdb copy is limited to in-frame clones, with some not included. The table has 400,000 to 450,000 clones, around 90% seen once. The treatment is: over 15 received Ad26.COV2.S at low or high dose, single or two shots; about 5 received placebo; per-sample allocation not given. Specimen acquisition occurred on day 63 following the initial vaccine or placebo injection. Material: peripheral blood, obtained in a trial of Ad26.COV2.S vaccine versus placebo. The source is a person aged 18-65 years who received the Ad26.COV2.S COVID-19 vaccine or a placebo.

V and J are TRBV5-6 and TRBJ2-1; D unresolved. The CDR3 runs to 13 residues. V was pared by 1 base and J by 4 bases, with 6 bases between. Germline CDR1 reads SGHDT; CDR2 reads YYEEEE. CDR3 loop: CASSLLVYNEQFF. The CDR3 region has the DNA TGTGCCAGCAGCTTGTTGGTATACAATGAGCAGTTCTTC.

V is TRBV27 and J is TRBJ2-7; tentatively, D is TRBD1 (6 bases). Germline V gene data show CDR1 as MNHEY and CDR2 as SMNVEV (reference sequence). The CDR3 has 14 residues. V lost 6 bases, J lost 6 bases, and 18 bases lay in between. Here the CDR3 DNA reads TGTGCCAGCAGACAAACAGGGTTCCGGGGCGAGCAGTACTTC. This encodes CASRQTGFRGEQYF.

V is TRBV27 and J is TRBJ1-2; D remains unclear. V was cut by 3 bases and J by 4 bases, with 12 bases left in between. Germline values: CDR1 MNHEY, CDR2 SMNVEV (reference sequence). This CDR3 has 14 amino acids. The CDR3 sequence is CASSLNGGVYGYTF. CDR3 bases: TGTGCCAGCAGTTTGAATGGCGGAGTCTATGGCTACACCTTC.

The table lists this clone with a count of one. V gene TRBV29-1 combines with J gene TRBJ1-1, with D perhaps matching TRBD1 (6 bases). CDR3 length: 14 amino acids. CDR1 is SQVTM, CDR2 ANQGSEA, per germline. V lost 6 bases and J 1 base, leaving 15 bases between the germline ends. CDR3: CSVGAGRGNTEAFF. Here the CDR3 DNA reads TGCAGCGTGGGGGCAGGGAGAGGGAACACTGAAGCTTTCTTT.

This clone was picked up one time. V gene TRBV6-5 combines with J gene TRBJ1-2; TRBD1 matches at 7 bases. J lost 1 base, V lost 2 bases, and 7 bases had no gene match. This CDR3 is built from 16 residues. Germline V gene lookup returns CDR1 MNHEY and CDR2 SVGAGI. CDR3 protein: CASSYVQGPHNYGYTF. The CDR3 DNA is TGTGCCAGCAGTTACGTACAGGGGCCTCATAACTATGGCTACACCTTC.

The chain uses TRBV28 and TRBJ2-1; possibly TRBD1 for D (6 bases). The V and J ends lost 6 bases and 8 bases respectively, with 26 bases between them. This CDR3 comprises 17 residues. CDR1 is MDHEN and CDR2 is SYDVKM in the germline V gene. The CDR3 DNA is TGTGCCAGCAGCATACGACAGGACCATTCCTATCCCCATGAGCAGTTCTTC. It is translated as CASSIRQDHSYPHEQFF.

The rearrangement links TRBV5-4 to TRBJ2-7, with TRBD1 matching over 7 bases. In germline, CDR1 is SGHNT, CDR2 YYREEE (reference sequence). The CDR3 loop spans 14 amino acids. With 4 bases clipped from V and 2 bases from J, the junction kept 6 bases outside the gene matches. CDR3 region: CASSARDRPYEQYF. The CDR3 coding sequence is TGTGCCAGCAGCGCCCGGGACAGACCCTACGAGCAGTACTTC.

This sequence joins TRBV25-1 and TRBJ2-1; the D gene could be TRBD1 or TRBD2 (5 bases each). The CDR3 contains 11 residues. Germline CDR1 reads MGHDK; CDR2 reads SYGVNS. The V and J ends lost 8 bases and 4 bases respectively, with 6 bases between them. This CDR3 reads CASGGYNEQFF. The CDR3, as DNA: TGTGCCAGCGGGGGTTACAATGAGCAGTTCTTC.

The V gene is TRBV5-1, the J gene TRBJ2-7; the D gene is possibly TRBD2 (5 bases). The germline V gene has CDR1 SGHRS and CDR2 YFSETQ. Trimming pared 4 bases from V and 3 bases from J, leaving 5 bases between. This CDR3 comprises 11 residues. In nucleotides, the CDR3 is TGCGCCAGCAGCGAGGGCTACGAGCAGTACTTC. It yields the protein CASSEGYEQYF.

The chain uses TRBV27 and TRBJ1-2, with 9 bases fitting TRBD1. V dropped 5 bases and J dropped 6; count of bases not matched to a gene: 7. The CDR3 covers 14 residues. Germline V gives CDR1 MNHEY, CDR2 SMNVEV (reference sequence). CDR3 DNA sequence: TGTGCCAGCAGTACAGGGGGCCGGGTTAATGGCTACACCTTC. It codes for CASSTGGRVNGYTF.

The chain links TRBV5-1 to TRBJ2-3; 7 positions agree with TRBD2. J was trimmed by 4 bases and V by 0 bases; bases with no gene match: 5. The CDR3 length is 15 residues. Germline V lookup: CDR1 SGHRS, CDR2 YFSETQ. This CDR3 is CASSLDGGSADTQYF. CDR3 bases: TGCGCCAGCAGCTTGGATGGCGGGAGTGCAGATACGCAGTATTTT.

CDR3: CASRLVGLAEETQYF. The CDR3 DNA reads TGTGCCAGTAGGTTAGTAGGACTAGCGGAAGAGACCCAGTACTTC. The rearrangement links TRBV19 to TRBJ2-5, with 10 bases fitting TRBD2. Germline V lookup: CDR1 LNHDA, CDR2 SQIVND (reference sequence). The J segment lost 3 bases and the V segment lost 6 bases, leaving 7 bases of the junction unmatched. The CDR3 is made up of 15 amino acids.

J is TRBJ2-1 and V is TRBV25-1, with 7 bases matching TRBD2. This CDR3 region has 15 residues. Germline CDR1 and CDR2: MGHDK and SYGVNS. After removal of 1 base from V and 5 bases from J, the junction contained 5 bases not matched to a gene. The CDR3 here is CASSELGGRDNEQFF. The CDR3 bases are TGTGCCAGCAGTGAATTAGGAGGGAGGGACAATGAGCAGTTCTTC.

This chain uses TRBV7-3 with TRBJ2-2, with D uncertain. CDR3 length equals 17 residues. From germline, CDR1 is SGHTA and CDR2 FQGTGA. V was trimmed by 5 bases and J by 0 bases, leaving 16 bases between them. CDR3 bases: TGTGCCAGCAGCGAACTTAGCTTCTACTCGAACACCGGGGAGCTGTTTTTT. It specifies CASSELSFYSNTGELFF.

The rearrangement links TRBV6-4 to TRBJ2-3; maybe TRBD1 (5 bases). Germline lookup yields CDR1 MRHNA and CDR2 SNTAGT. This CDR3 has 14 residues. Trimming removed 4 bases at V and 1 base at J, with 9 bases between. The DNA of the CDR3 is TGTGCCAGCAGTGCGTTGACAGGCACAGATACGCAGTATTTT. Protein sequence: CASSALTGTDTQYF.

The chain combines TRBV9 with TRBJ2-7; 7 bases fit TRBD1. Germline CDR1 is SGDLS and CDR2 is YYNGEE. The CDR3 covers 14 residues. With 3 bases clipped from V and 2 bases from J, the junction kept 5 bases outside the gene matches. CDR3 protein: CASSGGTETYEQYF. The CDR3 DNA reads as TGTGCCAGCAGCGGAGGGACAGAAACCTACGAGCAGTACTTC.

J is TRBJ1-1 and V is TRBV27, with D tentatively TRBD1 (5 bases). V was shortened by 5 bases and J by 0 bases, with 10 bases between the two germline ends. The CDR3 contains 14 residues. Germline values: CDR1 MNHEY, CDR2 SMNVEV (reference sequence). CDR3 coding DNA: TGTGCCAGCAGTATCCGACAGATGAACACTGAAGCTTTCTTT. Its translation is CASSIRQMNTEAFF.

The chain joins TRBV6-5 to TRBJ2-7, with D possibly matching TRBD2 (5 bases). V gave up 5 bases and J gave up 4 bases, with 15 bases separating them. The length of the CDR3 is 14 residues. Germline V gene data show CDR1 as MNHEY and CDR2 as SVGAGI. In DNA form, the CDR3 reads TGTGCCAGCAGTCGGGTTGGGAGAGGGTACGAGCAGTACTTC. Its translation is CASSRVGRGYEQYF.

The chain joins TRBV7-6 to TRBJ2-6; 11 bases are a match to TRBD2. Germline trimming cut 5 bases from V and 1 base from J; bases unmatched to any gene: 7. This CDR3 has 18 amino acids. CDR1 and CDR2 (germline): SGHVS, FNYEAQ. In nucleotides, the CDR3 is TGTGCCAGCAGCACCATGGTAGCGGGAGGGTCTGGGGCCAACGTCCTGACTTTC. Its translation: CASSTMVAGGSGANVLTF.

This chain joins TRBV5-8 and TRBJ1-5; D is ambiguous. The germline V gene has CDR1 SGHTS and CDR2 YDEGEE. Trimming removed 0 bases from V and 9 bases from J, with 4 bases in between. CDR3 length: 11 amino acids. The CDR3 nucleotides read TGTGCCAGCAGCTTGGAAGGGCCCCAGCATTTT. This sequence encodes CASSLEGPQHF.

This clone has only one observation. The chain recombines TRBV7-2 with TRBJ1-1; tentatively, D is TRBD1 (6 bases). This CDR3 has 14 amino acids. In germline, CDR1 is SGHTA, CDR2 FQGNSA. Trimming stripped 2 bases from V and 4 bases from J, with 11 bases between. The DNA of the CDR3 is TGTGCCAGCAGCTTAAAACAGGGTTCCACTGAAGCTTTCTTT. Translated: CASSLKQGSTEAFF.

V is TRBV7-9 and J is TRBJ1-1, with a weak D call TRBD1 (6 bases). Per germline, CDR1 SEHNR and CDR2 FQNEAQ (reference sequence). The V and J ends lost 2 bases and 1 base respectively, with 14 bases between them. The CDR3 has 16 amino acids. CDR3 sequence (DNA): TGTGCCAGCAGCTTAAAGGGGCAGGGGCGGAACACTGAAGCTTTCTTT. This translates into CASSLKGQGRNTEAFF.

The DNA for the CDR3 is TGTGCCAGCAGCTCAGCAGGCGGCTACTATGGCTACACCTTC. This translates into CASSSAGGYYGYTF. The J gene is TRBJ1-2, the V gene TRBV7-9, with unresolved D. Between the trimmed V and J ends, which lost 4 bases and 3 bases, there was a span of 12 bases. The CDR3 sequence is 14 residues long. Germline V gene sequence: CDR1 SEHNR, CDR2 FQNEAQ (reference sequence).

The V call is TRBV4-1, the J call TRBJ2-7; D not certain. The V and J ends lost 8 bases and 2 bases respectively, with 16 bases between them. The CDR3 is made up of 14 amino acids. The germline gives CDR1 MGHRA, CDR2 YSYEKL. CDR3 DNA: TGCGCCAGCCAAATCAACCATGGCACCTACGAGCAGTACTTC. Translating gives CASQINHGTYEQYF.

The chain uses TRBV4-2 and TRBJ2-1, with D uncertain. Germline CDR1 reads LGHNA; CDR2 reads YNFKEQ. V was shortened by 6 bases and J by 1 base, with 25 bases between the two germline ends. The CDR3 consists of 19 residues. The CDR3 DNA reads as TGTGCCAGCAGTCGCACAGCGAGCCCGAACTATGATTCCTACAATGAGCAGTTCTTC. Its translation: CASSRTASPNYDSYNEQFF.

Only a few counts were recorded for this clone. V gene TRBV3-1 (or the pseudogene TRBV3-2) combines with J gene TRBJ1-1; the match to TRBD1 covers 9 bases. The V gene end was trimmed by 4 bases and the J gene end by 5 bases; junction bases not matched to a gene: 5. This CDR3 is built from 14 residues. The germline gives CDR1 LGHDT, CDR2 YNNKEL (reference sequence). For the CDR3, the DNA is TGTGCCAGCAGCCCGCGACAGGGGGTAACTGAAGCTTTCTTT. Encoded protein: CASSPRQGVTEAFF.

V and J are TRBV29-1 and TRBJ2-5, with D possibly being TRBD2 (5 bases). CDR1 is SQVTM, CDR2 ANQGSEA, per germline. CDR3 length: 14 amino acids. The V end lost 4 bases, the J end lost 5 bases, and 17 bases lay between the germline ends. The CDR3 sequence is CSVGQQGGRETQYF. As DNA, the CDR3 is TGCAGCGTTGGACAACAAGGAGGTCGTGAGACCCAGTACTTC.

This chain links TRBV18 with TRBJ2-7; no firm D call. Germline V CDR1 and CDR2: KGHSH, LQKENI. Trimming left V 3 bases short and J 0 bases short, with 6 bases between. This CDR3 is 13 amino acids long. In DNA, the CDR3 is TGTGCCAGCTCACCTATAGTCTCCTACGAGCAGTACTTC. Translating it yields CASSPIVSYEQYF.

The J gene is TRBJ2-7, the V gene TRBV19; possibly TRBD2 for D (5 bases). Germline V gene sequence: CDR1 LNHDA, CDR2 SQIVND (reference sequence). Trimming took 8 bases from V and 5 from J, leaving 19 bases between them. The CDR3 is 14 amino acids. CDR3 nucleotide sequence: TGTGCCAGTTCTTCTGACTACCCCAACGACGAGCAGTACTTC. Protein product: CASSSDYPNDEQYF. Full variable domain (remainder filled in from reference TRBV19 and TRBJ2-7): DGGITQSPKYLFRKEGQNVTLSCEQNLNHDAMYWYRQDPGQGLRLIYYSQIVNDFQKGDIAEGYSVSREKKESFPLTVTSAQKNPTAFYLCASSSDYPNDEQYFGPGTRLTVT.